The 21 T cell receptor beta chains in this list originate from one sample, sequenced in a study of shared clonotypes between healthy human individuals. Assay: immunoSEQ multiplex PCR; the TCRdb copy retains only in-frame clones and omits some. Among 1.6 million or so clones, about 96% were seen once, and the ten largest hold approximately 1.1%. The sample was naive CD4+ T cells sorted from blood. Described subset: CD45RA+ positively selected. The receptors shown here come from a young man in good health.

V usage is TRBV9 and J usage is TRBJ1-2; TRBD1 aligns across 7 bases. Looked up from germline, CDR1 is SGDLS and CDR2 is YYNGEE. The V and J ends lost 3 bases and 4 bases, in that order; junction bases with no gene match: 9. The CDR3 is 15 amino acids. CDR3: CASSDRQGGGYGYTF. In nucleotides, the CDR3 is TGTGCCAGCAGCGACCGACAGGGAGGTGGCTATGGCTACACCTTC. The whole variable domain, remainder taken from reference TRBV9 and TRBJ1-2, is DSGVTQTPKHLITATGQRVTLRCSPRSGDLSVYWYQQSLDQGLQFLIQYYNGEERAKGNILERFSAQQFPDLHSELNLSSLELGDSALYFCASSDRQGGGYGYTFGSGTRLTVV.

The CDR3 is CASSKPGSGNTIYF. The CDR3, as DNA: TGTGCCAGCAGCAAACCGGGATCTGGAAACACCATATATTTT. V usage is TRBV21-1 and J usage is TRBJ1-3. TRBV21-1 is termed a pseudogene. The CDR3 spans 14 residues.

The V and J genes are TRBV9 and TRBJ2-1, with D hard to call. The germline gives CDR1 SGDLS, CDR2 YYNGEE. This CDR3 spans 13 amino acids. Trimming shortened V by 4 bases and J by 6 bases, and 11 bases separated the two germline ends. The CDR3 DNA sequence: TGTGCCAGCAGCCCGATCGTTCGCAATGAGCAGTTCTTC. Translated: CASSPIVRNEQFF.

The chain employs TRBV7-3 and TRBJ2-5; no firm D call. Germline values: CDR1 SGHTA, CDR2 FQGTGA. This CDR3 region has 16 residues. The germline V and J ends were trimmed by 2 bases and 5 bases, with 18 bases remaining between them. CDR3 amino acids: CASSLVPSESPETQYF. The CDR3 DNA reads as TGTGCCAGCAGCTTAGTCCCCTCTGAGAGCCCGGAGACCCAGTACTTC.

The chain has TRBV10-3 and TRBJ2-1; D is possibly TRBD1 (6 bases). Looked up from germline, CDR1 is ENHRY and CDR2 is SYGVKD. The CDR3 is 22 residues long. V was cut by 0 bases and J by 0 bases, with 27 bases left in between. The CDR3 bases are TGTGCCATCAGTGAGTCGGGCAGGGGAGATTACGGGGCAAGAAGCTCCTACAATGAGCAGTTCTTC. It yields the protein CAISESGRGDYGARSSYNEQFF.

This clone was picked up one time. The chain uses TRBV19 and TRBJ2-4, with D possibly being TRBD1 or TRBD2 (5 bases each). The CDR3 totals 15 residues. From germline, CDR1 is LNHDA and CDR2 SQIVND (reference sequence). V gave up 5 bases and J gave up 1 base, with 12 bases separating them. The CDR3 reads CASSPGTVAKNIQYF. CDR3 nucleotide sequence: TGTGCCAGTAGTCCCGGGACGGTGGCCAAAAACATTCAGTACTTC. The full variable domain, its missing parts supplied by reference TRBV19 and TRBJ2-4, is DGGITQSPKYLFRKEGQNVTLSCEQNLNHDAMYWYRQDPGQGLRLIYYSQIVNDFQKGDIAEGYSVSREKKESFPLTVTSAQKNPTAFYLCASSPGTVAKNIQYFGAGTRLSVL.

The chain employs TRBV28 and TRBJ2-7; 10 bases match TRBD1. The CDR3 runs 15 residues. Trimming took 3 bases from V and 4 from J; bases not matched to a gene: 6. Germline V gene data show CDR1 as MDHEN and CDR2 as SYDVKM. CDR3 sequence: CASSFVRTGGYEQYF. The CDR3 bases are TGTGCCAGCAGTTTTGTGAGGACAGGGGGGTACGAGCAGTACTTC.

V is TRBV7-3 and J is TRBJ1-2; 7 nucleotides match TRBD1. Germline assignment: CDR1 SGHTA and CDR2 FQGTGA. The CDR3 consists of 13 residues. The V segment lost 5 bases and the J segment 7 bases; nucleotides outside the gene matches: 7. DNA of the CDR3: TGTGCCAGCAGCCCCGGGACAGCCGGTGGCTACACCTTC. Residues: CASSPGTAGGYTF.

This chain connects TRBV5-1 to TRBJ2-1, with TRBD2 matching over 8 bases. The CDR3 consists of 18 residues. The trim removed 2 bases at V and 6 bases at J, leaving 16 bases unmatched. Germline loops: CDR1 SGHRS, CDR2 YFSETQ. The CDR3, as DNA: TGCGCCAGCAGCTTTATTAGCGCCGGGACTAGTTTTATCAATGAGCAGTTCTTC. Amino acids: CASSFISAGTSFINEQFF. The full variable domain, its missing parts supplied by reference TRBV5-1 and TRBJ2-1, is KAGVTQTPRYLIKTRGQQVTLSCSPISGHRSVSWYQQTPGQGLQFLFEYFSETQRNKGNFPGRFSGRQFSNSRSEMNVSTLELGDSALYLCASSFISAGTSFINEQFFGPGTRLTVL.

J is TRBJ2-2 and V is TRBV10-1, with TRBD1 identical over 7 bases. Looked up from germline, CDR1 is WNHNN and CDR2 is SYGVQD (reference sequence). V shed 4 bases and J 4 bases; nucleotides not matched to a gene: 9. The length of the CDR3 is 16 residues. Here the CDR3 DNA reads TGCGCCAGCAGTGCCCTCGGGACAGCCTCCACCGGGGAGCTGTTTTTT. Its translation is CASSALGTASTGELFF.

V gene TRBV29-1 combines with J gene TRBJ2-7; 8 bases align to TRBD1. The junction had 17 bases not matched to a gene; V was cut back by 3 bases and J by 4 bases. Per germline, CDR1 SQVTM and CDR2 ANQGSEA. The CDR3 length is 17 residues. CDR3 sequence reads: CSVDTGLRDRGQYEQYF. In DNA form, the CDR3 reads TGCAGCGTTGACACCGGGCTCCGAGACAGGGGACAATACGAGCAGTACTTC.

The V and J genes are TRBV4-3 and TRBJ2-5, with 7 bases fitting TRBD1. The junction had 8 bases not matched to a gene; V was cut back by 0 bases and J by 4 bases. The germline CDR1 and CDR2 sequences are LGHNA and YSLEER. CDR3 size: 16 residues. CDR3 coding DNA: TGCGCCAGCAGCCAAGATTGGCGCCAGGGGGTAGAGACCCAGTACTTC. Protein: CASSQDWRQGVETQYF.

The J gene is TRBJ1-5, the V gene TRBV27; a weak D match, TRBD1 (5 bases). The CDR3 is 14 residues long. The germline V gene encodes CDR1 MNHEY and CDR2 SMNVEV (reference sequence). V was shortened by 1 base and J by 5 bases, with 9 bases between the two germline ends. The CDR3 nucleotides are TGTGCCAGCAGTTTATTTTCGGGGGATCAGCCCCAGCATTTT. As protein: CASSLFSGDQPQHF.

The chain carries TRBV18 and TRBJ1-4; D possibly corresponds to TRBD1 (5 bases). Between the trimmed V and J ends, which lost 3 bases and 8 bases, there was a span of 16 bases. In germline, CDR1 is KGHSH, CDR2 LQKENI. This CDR3 is built from 15 residues. The CDR3 nucleotides read TGTGCCAGCTCACCCCTAGGGGCCCAGGGCGAAAAACTGTTTTTT. Its translation is CASSPLGAQGEKLFF.

The chain employs TRBV28 and TRBJ1-1, with D tentatively TRBD1 (5 bases). Trimming took 5 bases from V and 9 from J, leaving 16 bases between them. Germline assignment: CDR1 MDHEN and CDR2 SYDVKM. The CDR3 consists of 13 residues. CDR3 coding DNA: TGTGCCAGCAGTCTCGGGACGCCGAAGAAAGCTTTCTTT. It encodes CASSLGTPKKAFF.

The chain's CDR3 is CASSFPSFRGTEAFF. CDR3 nucleotides: TGTGCCAGCAGCTTCCCCTCCTTCAGAGGCACTGAAGCTTTCTTT. This chain joins TRBV5-8 and TRBJ1-1; D is ambiguous. Between the trimmed V and J ends, which lost 2 bases and 4 bases, there was a span of 15 bases. CDR3 length: 15 residues. Germline V gene lookup returns CDR1 SGHTS and CDR2 YDEGEE.

The rearrangement links TRBV28 to TRBJ1-3; D is undetermined. This CDR3 is built from 17 residues. Germline loops: CDR1 MDHEN, CDR2 SYDVKM. The ends were cut back, 5 bases at V and 0 bases at J, with 17 bases in the middle. The CDR3 reads CASSPIPGFGSGNTIYF. For the CDR3, the DNA is TGTGCCAGCAGTCCCATCCCCGGATTTGGCTCTGGAAACACCATATATTTT. Variable domain in full (rest from reference TRBV28 and TRBJ1-3): DVKVTQSSRYLVKRTGEKVFLECVQDMDHENMFWYRQDPGLGLRLIYFSYDVKMKEKGDIPEGYSVSREKKERFSLILESASTNQTSMYLCASSPIPGFGSGNTIYFGEGSWLTVV.

The V call is TRBV5-4, the J call TRBJ2-7, with a weak D call TRBD1 (6 bases). Germline CDR1 reads SGHNT; CDR2 reads YYREEE (reference sequence). The CDR3 extends over 13 amino acids. V was cut by 4 bases and J by 3 bases, with 11 bases left in between. This CDR3 reads CASSKDRHYEQYF. CDR3 coding DNA: TGTGCCAGCAGCAAAGACAGGCACTACGAGCAGTACTTC.

This rearrangement joins TRBV18 to TRBJ1-5, with a weak D call TRBD1 (6 bases). The ends were cut back, 3 bases at V and 5 bases at J, with 11 bases in the middle. CDR1 and CDR2 from the germline V gene are KGHSH and LQKENI. The CDR3 spans 14 residues. CDR3 sequence (DNA): TGTGCCAGCTCACCGGGGGGGGCCTATCAGCCCCAGCATTTT. Amino acids: CASSPGGAYQPQHF.

This rearrangement joins TRBV28 to TRBJ2-7, with a weak D call TRBD1 (5 bases). Per germline, CDR1 MDHEN and CDR2 SYDVKM. Trimming removed 6 bases from V and 5 bases from J, with 11 bases in between. CDR3 length equals 12 residues. The CDR3 loop is CASRLTANEQYF. The CDR3 coding sequence is TGTGCCAGCAGACTGACAGCCAACGAGCAGTACTTC.

The V and J genes are TRBV5-8 and TRBJ2-3, with no clear D. The CDR3 length is 16 residues. Trimming removed 0 bases from V and 0 bases from J, with 11 bases in between. Germline values: CDR1 SGHTS, CDR2 YDEGEE. The CDR3 sequence: CASSLEIGSSTDTQYF. For the CDR3, the DNA is TGTGCCAGCAGCTTGGAAATAGGGTCTAGCACAGATACGCAGTATTTT.